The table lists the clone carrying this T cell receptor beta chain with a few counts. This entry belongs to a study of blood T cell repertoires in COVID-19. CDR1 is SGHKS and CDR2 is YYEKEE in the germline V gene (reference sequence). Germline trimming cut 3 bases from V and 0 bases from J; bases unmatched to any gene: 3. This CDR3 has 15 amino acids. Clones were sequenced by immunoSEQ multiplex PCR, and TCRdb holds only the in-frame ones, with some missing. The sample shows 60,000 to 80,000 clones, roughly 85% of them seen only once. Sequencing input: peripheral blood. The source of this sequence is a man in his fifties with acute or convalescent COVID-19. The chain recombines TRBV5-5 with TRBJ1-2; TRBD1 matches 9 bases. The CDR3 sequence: CASSSTGGANYGYTF. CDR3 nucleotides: TGTGCCAGCAGCTCGACAGGGGGAGCTAACTATGGCTACACCTTC.